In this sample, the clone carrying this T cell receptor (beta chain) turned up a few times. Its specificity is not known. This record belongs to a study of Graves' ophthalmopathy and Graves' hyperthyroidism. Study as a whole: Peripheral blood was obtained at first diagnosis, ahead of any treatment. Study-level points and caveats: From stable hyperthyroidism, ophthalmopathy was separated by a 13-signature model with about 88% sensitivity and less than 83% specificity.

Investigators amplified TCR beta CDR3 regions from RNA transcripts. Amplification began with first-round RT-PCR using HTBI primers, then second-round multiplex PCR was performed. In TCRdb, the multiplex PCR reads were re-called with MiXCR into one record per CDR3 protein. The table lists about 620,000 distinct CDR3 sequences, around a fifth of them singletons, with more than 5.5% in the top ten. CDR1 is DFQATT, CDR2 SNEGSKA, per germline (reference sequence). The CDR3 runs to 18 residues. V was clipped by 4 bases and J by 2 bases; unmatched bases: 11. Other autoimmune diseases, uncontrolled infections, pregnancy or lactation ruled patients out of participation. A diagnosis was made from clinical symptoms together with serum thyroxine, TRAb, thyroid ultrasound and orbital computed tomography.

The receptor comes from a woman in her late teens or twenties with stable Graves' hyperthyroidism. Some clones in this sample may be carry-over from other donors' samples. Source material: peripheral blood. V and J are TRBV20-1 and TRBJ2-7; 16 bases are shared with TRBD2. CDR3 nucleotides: TGCAGTGCTATGGGGGGGACAGGGACTAGCGGGAGGGCCTACGAGCAGTACTTC. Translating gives CSAMGGTGTSGRAYEQYF.